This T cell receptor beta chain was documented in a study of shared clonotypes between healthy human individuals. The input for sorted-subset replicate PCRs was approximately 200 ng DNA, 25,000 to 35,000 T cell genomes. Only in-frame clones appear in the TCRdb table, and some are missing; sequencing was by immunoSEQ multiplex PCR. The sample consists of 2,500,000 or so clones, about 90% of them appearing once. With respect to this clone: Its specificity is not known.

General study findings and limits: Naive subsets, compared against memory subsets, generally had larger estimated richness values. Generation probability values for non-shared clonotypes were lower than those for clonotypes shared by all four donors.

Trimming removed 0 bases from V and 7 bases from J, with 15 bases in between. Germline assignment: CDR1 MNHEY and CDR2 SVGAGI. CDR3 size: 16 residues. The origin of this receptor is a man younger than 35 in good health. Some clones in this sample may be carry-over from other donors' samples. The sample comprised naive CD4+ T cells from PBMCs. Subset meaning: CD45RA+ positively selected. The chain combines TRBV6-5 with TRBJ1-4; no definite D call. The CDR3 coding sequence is TGTGCCAGCAGTTACTCGGGTCGTGGAGGAAGTGAAAAACTGTTTTTT. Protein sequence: CASSYSGRGGSEKLFF.